Listed below are T cell receptor beta chains from one sample, sequenced in a study of CD8+ T cells in alopecia areata. Only in-frame clones appear in the TCRdb table, and some are missing; sequencing was by immunoSEQ multiplex PCR. The sample carries about 220,000 clones, under 75% recorded once. Material: CD4+ T cells sorted from blood, obtained at week 4, from a patient treated with tofacitinib. The receptor source for this set is a human donor with alopecia areata. CDR3s include the opening cysteine and the closing phenylalanine or tryptophan. A D gene is named only where the DNA matches it firmly. The size entry is marked missing in some rows and otherwise reads once, few, many or a size class.

j_call | cdr3_length | clone_size | v_call | d_call | cdr3_nt | cdr3_aa
TRBJ1-5 | 16 | few | TRBV4-3 | . | TGCGCCAGCAGCCAAGGTACAGGTGATAGCAATCAGCCCCAGCATTTT | CASSQGTGDSNQPQHF
TRBJ2-5 | 13 | . | TRBV9 | . | TGTGCCAGCAGCGTAGCCCCCCAAGAGACCCAGTACTTC | CASSVAPQETQYF
TRBJ2-4 | 13 | . | TRBV6-5 | TRBD1 | TGTGCCAGCACTCGAAGGGGGCTGCGCATTCAGTACTTC | CASTRRGLRIQYF
TRBJ1-6 | 14 | . | TRBV6-5 | . | TGTGCCAGCAGCTCGGGACCGTATAATTCACCCCTCCACTTT | CASSSGPYNSPLHF
TRBJ2-1 | 9 | . | TRBV29-1 | . | TGCAGCGTTGAAGACACAAGGGTCTTC | CSVEDTRVF
TRBJ1-1 | 12 | few | TRBV9 | . | TGTGCCAGCAGCGCACTTAACGAGGAAGCTTTCTTT | CASSALNEEAFF
TRBJ1-6 | 14 | . | TRBV30 | . | TGTGCCTGGAGTGTACTCGGTGGGGATTCACCCCTCCACTTT | CAWSVLGGDSPLHF
TRBJ1-2 | 17 | . | TRBV29-1 | TRBD1 | TGCAGCGTTGAATTCATCGTAGGGGGCCTATTCGACTATGGCTACACCTTC | CSVEFIVGGLFDYGYTF
TRBJ2-1 | 15 | few | TRBV14 | . | TGTGCCAGCAGCCAAGATCGGGTGGGGCGCAATGAGCAGTTCTTC | CASSQDRVGRNEQFF
TRBJ2-6 | 18 | . | TRBV4-3 | . | TGCGCCAGCAGCCAAGACCCACAGGGCTCCTCTGGGGCCAACGTCCTGACTTTC | CASSQDPQGSSGANVLTF
TRBJ2-1 | 17 | . | TRBV30 | TRBD2 | TGTGCCTGGAGTCCACTCCGAGCGGGGGGGCTCAACAATGAGCAGTTCTTC | CAWSPLRAGGLNNEQFF
TRBJ2-7 | 15 | . | TRBV7-6 | TRBD1 | TGTGCCAGCAGCGCCAGACAGGGGAAGAACTACGAGCAGTACTTC | CASSARQGKNYEQYF
TRBJ2-5 | 13 | . | TRBV5-6 | . | TGTGCCAGCAGCAAACAATCCGGGGAGACCCAGTACTTC | CASSKQSGETQYF
TRBJ2-5 | 17 | . | TRBV5-4 | . | TGTGCCAGCAGCTTGTTAGGCGGACTAGCAGGGGGGGAGACCCAGTACTTC | CASSLLGGLAGGETQYF
TRBJ2-7 | 13 | few | TRBV10-3 | TRBD2 | TGTGCCATCAGGGGCGGGGGAATCTACGAGCAGTACTTC | CAIRGGGIYEQYF
TRBJ2-7 | 14 | few | TRBV2 | TRBD1 | TGTGCCAGCAGACCGGGACAGGTTGTGAACGAGCAGTACTTC | CASRPGQVVNEQYF
TRBJ2-6 | 17 | few | TRBV5-1 | . | TGCGCCAGCAGCCCCGCCAGGGGAGTGGCTGGGGCCAACGTCCTGACTTTC | CASSPARGVAGANVLTF
TRBJ2-3 | 12 | . | TRBV18 | . | TGTGCCAGCTCACCTGAGGGGGATACGCAGTATTTT | CASSPEGDTQYF
TRBJ2-7 | 14 | . | TRBV19 | TRBD1 | TGTGCCAGTAGTACCCGGACAGGGGGCTACGAGCAGTACTTC | CASSTRTGGYEQYF
TRBJ1-2 | 14 | . | TRBV6-6 | . | TGTGCCAGCAGTTATTTGGGGCAGGGAGGCGGCTACACCTTC | CASSYLGQGGGYTF
TRBJ1-5 | 13 | . | TRBV5-1 | . | TGCGCCAGCAGCTTGGACGGACTGACAGCCCAGCATTTT | CASSLDGLTAQHF
TRBJ2-3 | 16 | . | TRBV5-6 | TRBD2 | TGTGCCAGCAGCCAGACTGGCAGGACTAGCAAGGATACGCAGTATTTT | CASSQTGRTSKDTQYF
TRBJ1-1 | 14 | . | TRBV29-1 | . | TGCAGCGTTGAAAAGGTCGGGGTAGACACTGAAGCTTTCTTT | CSVEKVGVDTEAFF
TRBJ2-7 | 14 | . | TRBV4-3 | . | TGCGCCAGCAGCCTAAGGGGAGGCACGGGTGAGCAGTACTTC | CASSLRGGTGEQYF
TRBJ1-1 | 13 | . | TRBV29-1 | . | TGCAGCGTATCTCCAGGGGTCGACACTGAAGCTTTCTTT | CSVSPGVDTEAFF
TRBJ2-7 | 15 | . | TRBV5-1 | . | TGCGCCAGCAGCTTGGACGGCAGCAGGTTCTACGAGCAGTACTTC | CASSLDGSRFYEQYF
TRBJ2-7 | 14 | . | TRBV6-1 | . | TGTGCCAGCAGTGAGTACCTAACCTCCTACGAGCAGTACTTC | CASSEYLTSYEQYF
TRBJ2-7 | 14 | . | TRBV7-9 | TRBD2 | TGTGCCAGCAGCGGGACTAGCGTCTCCTACGAGCAGTACTTC | CASSGTSVSYEQYF
TRBJ2-1 | 13 | . | TRBV7-2 | . | TGTGCCAGCAGTCCACGGGTGGGGGATGAGCAGTTCTTC | CASSPRVGDEQFF
TRBJ1-6 | 16 | . | TRBV7-6 | TRBD1 | TGTGCCAGCAGCCCTAGCCCGACAGGGGGTAATTCACCCCTCCACTTT | CASSPSPTGGNSPLHF
TRBJ1-1 | 12 | . | TRBV30 | . | TGTGCCTGGGGACTCCTTAACACTGAAGCTTTCTTT | CAWGLLNTEAFF
TRBJ2-1 | 12 | few | TRBV7-9 | . | TGTGCCAGCAGCTCCTTAAACAATGAGCAGTTCTTC | CASSSLNNEQFF
TRBJ1-4 | 14 | . | TRBV15 | . | TGTGCCACCAGCCGGAACCGAGGGAATGAAAAACTGTTTTTT | CATSRNRGNEKLFF
TRBJ2-5 | 16 | . | TRBV27 | TRBD2 | TGTGCCAGCAGTTTTTCGGCAAAGCAGCGGGGGGAGACCCAGTACTTC | CASSFSAKQRGETQYF
TRBJ2-3 | 14 | . | TRBV6-6 | . | TGTGCCAGCTATGACAGTTCCACAAGGGATACGCAGTATTTT | CASYDSSTRDTQYF
TRBJ2-1 | 15 | . | TRBV2 | . | TGTGCCAGCAGTACAGACAGAGGAAATTACAATGAGCAGTTCTTC | CASSTDRGNYNEQFF
TRBJ1-5 | 13 | . | TRBV2 | TRBD1 | TGTGCCAGCAGTGAGACAGGGTGGCAGCCCCAGCATTTT | CASSETGWQPQHF
TRBJ2-7 | 15 | . | TRBV6-1 | . | TGTGCCAGCAGTGAAAATCCGGGACACACCTACGAGCAGTACTTC | CASSENPGHTYEQYF
TRBJ2-5 | 14 | . | TRBV7-9 | TRBD1 | TGTGCCAGCAGCTTTAGGACAGGGATAGAGACCCAGTACTTC | CASSFRTGIETQYF
TRBJ2-5 | 16 | few | TRBV2 | . | TGTGCCAGCAGTGAAGGGCGGGGAACGATGAAAGAGACCCAGTACTTC | CASSEGRGTMKETQYF
TRBJ2-7 | 13 | many | TRBV14 | . | TGTGCCAGCAGTCCTACGGGGTTGTCAGAGCAGTACTTC | CASSPTGLSEQYF
TRBJ2-1 | 13 | . | TRBV6-5 | . | TGTGCCAGCACGGACTGGGGCAACAATGAGCAGTTCTTC | CASTDWGNNEQFF
TRBJ2-3 | 14 | few | TRBV6-5 | . | TGTGCCAGCAGTTACGGGCAGGACACAGATACGCAGTATTTT | CASSYGQDTDTQYF
TRBJ2-7 | 12 | once | TRBV27 | . | TGTGCCAGTCGGGACCTACCCTACGAGCAGTACTTC | CASRDLPYEQYF
TRBJ2-4 | 16 | . | TRBV23-1 | . | TGCGCCAGCCCCCACCAGGGGCACCAGCTGAAAAACATTCAGTACTTC | CASPHQGHQLKNIQYF
TRBJ2-1 | 15 | . | TRBV4-3 | TRBD1 | TGCGCCAGCAGCCAAGTTGGCCAGGGGGCAGGTGAGCAGTTCTTC | CASSQVGQGAGEQFF
TRBJ1-5 | 12 | . | TRBV19 | . | TGTGCCAGTAGTATCCCAGGCCAGCCCCAGCATTTT | CASSIPGQPQHF
TRBJ2-7 | 13 | . | TRBV30 | TRBD1 | TGTGCCTGGAGTCGCGACAGGGACAACGAGCAGTACTTC | CAWSRDRDNEQYF
TRBJ2-3 | 14 | . | TRBV9 | . | TGTGCCAGCACCGAAGCGGTAGTCACAGATACGCAGTATTTT | CASTEAVVTDTQYF
TRBJ1-1 | 13 | . | TRBV7-2 | TRBD1 | TGTGCCAGCAGCTTTGGGACAGAGAGTGAAGCTTTCTTT | CASSFGTESEAFF
TRBJ2-1 | 16 | . | TRBV6-5 | . | TGTGCCAGCAGTTACTCTAGCCCGGGGCCTTACAATGAGCAGTTCTTC | CASSYSSPGPYNEQFF
TRBJ1-2 | 14 | . | TRBV7-2 | . | TGTGCCAGCACTCAGGCAGCGGCGAACTATGGCTACACCTTC | CASTQAAANYGYTF
TRBJ1-5 | 15 | few | TRBV7-8 | . | TGTGCCAGCAGCTTGTGGGGGGTTGGCAATCAGCCCCAGCATTTT | CASSLWGVGNQPQHF
TRBJ2-3 | 12 | . | TRBV7-6 | . | TGTGCCACCAGGGACCGCACAGATACGCAGTATTTT | CATRDRTDTQYF
TRBJ2-5 | 13 | few | TRBV29-1 | . | TGCAGCGTTGGCGGACAGCTACAAGAGACCCAGTACTTC | CSVGGQLQETQYF
TRBJ2-5 | 14 | . | TRBV27 | . | TGTGCCAGCAGTTTAATAGGAGCTCAAGAGACCCAGTACTTC | CASSLIGAQETQYF
TRBJ1-1 | 12 | . | TRBV18 | . | TGTGCCAGCTCACCGACCTCGCGGGACGCTTTCTTT | CASSPTSRDAFF
TRBJ1-1 | 13 | once | TRBV30 | . | TGTGCCTGGAATAAGGGATCGAACACTGAAGCTTTCTTT | CAWNKGSNTEAFF
TRBJ2-6 | 16 | . | TRBV10-2 | TRBD1 | TGCGCCAGCAGTGCGACGACAGGGTCCGGGGCCAACGTCCTGACTTTC | CASSATTGSGANVLTF
TRBJ2-3 | 17 | . | TRBV2 | . | TGTGCCAGCAGTGAAGCGCTATCGATCCCCAATAGGGATACGCAGTATTTT | CASSEALSIPNRDTQYF